A selection of T cell receptor beta chains follows, all from one sample in a study of T cells in Graves' hyperthyroidism and ophthalmopathy. TCRdb recomputed calls from the multiplex PCR reads with MiXCR, one row per CDR3 protein. Among about 420,000 distinct CDR3 sequences listed, 15% to 18% were seen once. Specimen: blood. The receptors come from a woman under 30 with Graves' hyperthyroidism. Both conserved end residues are part of each CDR3. D genes are given only for firm matches. Only some rows state a clone size, as once, few, many or a class for expanded clones.

d_gene,abundance,v_gene,j_gene,CDR3nt,CDR3aa
NA,NA,TRBV24-1,TRBJ2-2,TGTGCCACCAGTGACCCGCGGAGGGTCGCCGGGGGGCTGTTTTTT,CATSDPRRVAGGLFF
TRBD2,many,TRBV6-2/TRBV6-3,TRBJ2-1,TGTGCCAGCAGTTATTGGCGCGGGGGGGGCAATGAGCAGTTCTTC,CASSYWRGGGNEQFF
NA,few,TRBV5-5,TRBJ2-2,TGTGCCAGCAGCTCCTCCTGGGGGACCGGGGAGCTGTTTTTT,CASSSSWGTGELFF
NA,few,TRBV10-3,TRBJ1-4,TGTGCCATCAGTAGCCGGCAGGCAACTAATGAAAAACTGTTTTTT,CAISSRQATNEKLFF
NA,NA,TRBV4-2,TRBJ1-1,TGTGCCAGCAGCCAAGAAAAGGCCAGCTCAAAAAGGGTCATGAACACTGAAGCTTTCTTT,CASSQEKASSKRVMNTEAFF
NA,NA,TRBV4-1,TRBJ1-2,TGCGCCAGCAGGCGTATCGGCGATGGCTACACCTTC,CASRRIGDGYTF
NA,NA,TRBV15,TRBJ1-3,TGTGCCACCAGCAGAGATCTCAGGAACTCTGGAAACACCATATATTTT,CATSRDLRNSGNTIYF
TRBD2,NA,TRBV10-2,TRBJ2-5,TGCGCCAGCAGTGAACTAGCGGGGGTGCGGACCCAGTACTTC,CASSELAGVRTQYF
TRBD2,many,TRBV5-1,TRBJ2-1,TGCGCCAGCAGCCCGAGGGGAGGGGAGCAGTTCTTC,CASSPRGGEQFF
NA,NA,TRBV3-1,TRBJ1-2,TGTGCCAGCAGCCAAGCAACCGGGACTGCTGGCTACACCTTC,CASSQATGTAGYTF
TRBD2,many,TRBV12-3/TRBV12-4,TRBJ2-1,TGTGCCAGCACCGGGACTAGGGACAATGAGCAGTTCTTC,CASTGTRDNEQFF
NA,many,TRBV12-3/TRBV12-4,TRBJ2-2,TGTGCCAGCAGTTTGGATACAGGAATCCTCGGGGAGCTGTTTTTT,CASSLDTGILGELFF
NA,many,TRBV18,TRBJ1-6,TGTGCCAGCTCTGCGGACAGCTCCAATTCACCCCTCCACTTT,CASSADSSNSPLHF